This T cell receptor beta chain was identified during a study of blood T cell repertoires in COVID-19. Germline CDR1 and CDR2: KGHSH and LQKENI. This CDR3 has 13 amino acids. Trimming took 2 bases from V and 5 from J, leaving 9 bases between them. This clone was detected once. The method was immunoSEQ multiplex PCR; TCRdb's version includes in-frame clones alone and lacks a portion of them. The sample carries approximately 220,000 clones, 75% to 85% recorded once. The V gene is TRBV18, the J gene TRBJ1-1; D possibly corresponds to TRBD1 (5 bases). The TCR comes from a woman in her thirties or forties with acute COVID-19. The sample taken for sequencing was PBMCs or T cells enriched from blood (not recorded which). The CDR3, as DNA: TGTGCCAGCTCACCAATCACAGGAACTGAAGCTTTCTTT. Protein product: CASSPITGTEAFF.